This TCR beta chain was recorded in a study of blood T cell repertoires in COVID-19. Study background: The cDNA or gDNA used as material had been derived from T cells, B-cell-depleted T cells, or PBMCs.

Looked up from germline, CDR1 is SGHDT and CDR2 is YYEEEE. V lost 4 bases and J lost 0, with 13 bases in between. The CDR3 runs to 16 residues. TCRdb's copy holds only in-frame clones and misses some; the assay was immunoSEQ multiplex PCR. The sample consists of about 110,000 clones, over 80% of them appearing once. The sequence derives from an older woman with acute or convalescent COVID-19. This chain joins TRBV5-6 and TRBJ1-4, with D possibly TRBD1 on 5 matching bases. Sequencing was done on a sample of peripheral blood. The CDR3 coding sequence is TGTGCCAGCAGCGAGGAACGGGGGGCAACTAATGAAAAACTGTTTTTT. It is translated as CASSEERGATNEKLFF. Based on the CDR3 plus reference TRBV5-6 and TRBJ1-4, the full variable domain is DAGVTQSPTHLIKTRGQQVTLRCSPKSGHDTVSWYQQALGQGPQFIFQYYEEEERQRGNFPDRFSGHQFPNYSSELNVNALLLGDSALYLCASSEERGATNEKLFFGSGTQLSVL.